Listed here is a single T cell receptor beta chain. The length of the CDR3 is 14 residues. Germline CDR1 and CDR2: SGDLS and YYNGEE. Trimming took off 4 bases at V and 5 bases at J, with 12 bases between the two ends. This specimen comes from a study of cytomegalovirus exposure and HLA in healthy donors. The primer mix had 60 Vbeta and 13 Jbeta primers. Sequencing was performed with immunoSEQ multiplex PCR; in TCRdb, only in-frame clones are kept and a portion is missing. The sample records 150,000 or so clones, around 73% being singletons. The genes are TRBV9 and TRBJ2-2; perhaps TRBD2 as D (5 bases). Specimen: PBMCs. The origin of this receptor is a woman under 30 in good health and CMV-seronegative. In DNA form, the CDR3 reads TGTGCCAGCAGCCTTGGACTTGGGACCGGGGAGCTGTTTTTT. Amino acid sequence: CASSLGLGTGELFF.